This entry lists 28 T cell receptor beta chains sequenced from one sample in a study of blood T cell repertoires in COVID-19. Method: immunoSEQ multiplex PCR; TCRdb's copy keeps in-frame clones and lacks some. The sample shows approximately 280,000 clones, approximately 91% of them seen only once. Material for sequencing was peripheral blood. The receptors shown here come from a woman in her sixties or seventies with acute or convalescent COVID-19.

The rearrangement links TRBV12-3 or TRBV12-4 to TRBJ1-4, with a weak D call TRBD1 (6 bases). The germline V and J ends were trimmed by 3 bases and 11 bases, with 13 bases remaining between them. The CDR3 is made up of 13 amino acids. This chain's CDR3 is CASSFSSGAKLFF. The CDR3, as DNA: TGTGCCAGCAGTTTTAGTTCAGGGGCTAAACTGTTTTTT.

This clone was picked up a small number of times. V and J are TRBV6-5 and TRBJ1-2, with D perhaps TRBD1 (6 bases). Trimming cost V 11 bases and J 5 bases, with 18 bases left between them. The germline V gene encodes CDR1 MNHEY and CDR2 SVGAGI. The CDR3 has 13 amino acids. The CDR3 nucleotides are TGTGCCTGCCGGGGGCGGGGAGGGTATGGCTACACCTTC. It is translated as CACRGRGGYGYTF.

The chain employs TRBV4-2 and TRBJ2-5; TRBD1 aligns across 10 bases. Trimming at V came to 0 bases and at J to 4 bases, leaving 5 bases not matched to a gene. There are 16 residues in the CDR3. Germline V CDR1 and CDR2: LGHNA, YNFKEQ. The CDR3 here is CASSQDRDRGRETQYF. CDR3 DNA sequence: TGTGCCAGCAGCCAAGATCGGGACAGGGGTAGAGAGACCCAGTACTTC.

This chain connects TRBV5-4 to TRBJ2-3; D call uncertain. The CDR3 runs 12 residues. V was cut by 1 base and J by 6 bases, with 6 bases left in between. CDR1 and CDR2 from the germline V gene are SGHNT and YYREEE (reference sequence). This chain's CDR3 is CASSLTPDTQYF. In DNA form, the CDR3 reads TGTGCCAGCAGCTTGACTCCCGATACGCAGTATTTT.

The gene calls are TRBV19 and TRBJ1-1; a possible D gene is TRBD1 (5 bases). V gave up 7 bases and J gave up 2 bases, with 17 bases separating them. Germline loops: CDR1 LNHDA, CDR2 SQIVND (reference sequence). The CDR3 is 15 amino acids. Here the CDR3 DNA reads TGTGCCAGTACCCTCTCATTAACAGGAAACACTGAAGCTTTCTTT. Residues: CASTLSLTGNTEAFF. Drawing the rest from reference TRBV19 and TRBJ1-1, the complete variable domain is DGGITQSPKYLFRKEGQNVTLSCEQNLNHDAMYWYRQDPGQGLRLIYYSQIVNDFQKGDIAEGYSVSREKKESFPLTVTSAQKNPTAFYLCASTLSLTGNTEAFFGQGTRLTVV.

The V gene is TRBV4-1, the J gene TRBJ1-4, with D perhaps TRBD1 (6 bases). This CDR3 is 15 amino acids long. Trimming removed 4 bases at V and 7 bases at J, with 16 bases between. Germline values: CDR1 MGHRA, CDR2 YSYEKL. The CDR3 region has the DNA TGCGCCAGCAGCCCCCGGACAGTTCCACGTGAAAAACTGTTTTTT. Amino acids: CASSPRTVPREKLFF.

The chain recombines TRBV5-1 with TRBJ2-7; no reliable D call. From germline, CDR1 is SGHRS and CDR2 YFSETQ. Trimming stripped 0 bases from V and 3 bases from J, with 10 bases between. The CDR3 has 14 amino acids. The CDR3 here is CASSLASVGYEQYF. CDR3 in DNA: TGCGCCAGCAGCTTGGCCAGTGTTGGCTACGAGCAGTACTTC.

This chain connects TRBV5-1 to TRBJ2-3, with TRBD2 matching 11 bases. The CDR3 covers 14 residues. Germline assignment: CDR1 SGHRS and CDR2 YFSETQ. The ends lost 5 bases at V and 6 bases at J; junction bases unmatched: 5. The CDR3 spells CASRISGGADTQYF. CDR3 DNA sequence: TGCGCCAGCAGGATTAGCGGGGGGGCGGATACGCAGTATTTT.

The chain couples TRBV5-1 to TRBJ1-4; a weak D match, TRBD1 (5 bases). Germline values: CDR1 SGHRS, CDR2 YFSETQ. V was shortened by 3 bases and J by 5 bases, with 8 bases between the two germline ends. CDR3 length equals 13 residues. The CDR3 DNA reads as TGCGCCAGCAGCTCAGGGTCAAATGAAAAACTGTTTTTT. Its translation: CASSSGSNEKLFF.

The rearrangement links TRBV7-2 to TRBJ1-3; TRBD1 agrees at 7 bases. CDR1 SGHTA and CDR2 FQGNSA come from the germline V gene. This CDR3 is 15 amino acids long. The J segment lost 1 base and the V segment lost 11 bases, leaving 11 bases of the junction unmatched. Here the CDR3 DNA reads TGTGCCGCAACGGCCGGGACAGTTTCTGGAAACACCATATATTTT. As protein: CAATAGTVSGNTIYF. The full variable domain, in which reference TRBV7-2 and TRBJ1-3 provide the parts outside the CDR3, is GAGVSQSPSNKVTEKGKDVELRCDPISGHTALYWYRQSLGQGLEFLIYFQGNSAPDKSGLPSDRFSAERTGGSVSTLTIQRTQQEDSAVYLCAATAGTVSGNTIYFGEGSWLTVV.

The chain has TRBV7-9 and TRBJ1-2; a weak D match, TRBD1 (5 bases). This CDR3 comprises 13 residues. The germline gives CDR1 SEHNR, CDR2 FQNEAQ (reference sequence). The V gene lost 1 base and the J gene lost 3 bases, with 6 bases spanning the gap. The CDR3 region is CASSLGRDYGYTF. The DNA for the CDR3 is TGTGCCAGCAGCTTAGGCAGGGACTATGGCTACACCTTC.

This chain joins TRBV3-1 (or the pseudogene TRBV3-2) and TRBJ2-2, with D tentatively TRBD2 (5 bases). V was cut by 3 bases and J by 6 bases, with 5 bases left in between. From germline, CDR1 is LGHDT and CDR2 YNNKEL (reference sequence). CDR3 size: 12 residues. Here the CDR3 DNA reads TGTGCCAGCAGCCATAGCGCCGGGGAGCTGTTTTTT. It codes for CASSHSAGELFF.

The V and J genes are TRBV4-3 and TRBJ2-1, with TRBD2 matching 10 bases. The J segment lost 5 bases and the V segment lost 0 bases, leaving 7 bases of the junction unmatched. Germline CDR1 LGHNA, CDR2 YSLEER. This CDR3 has 17 residues. The CDR3, as DNA: TGCGCCAGCAGCCAAGATGGCCTAGCGGGAGCCGACAATGAGCAGTTCTTC. Translated: CASSQDGLAGADNEQFF.

The V gene is TRBV11-2, the J gene TRBJ1-3, with D possibly TRBD1 on 6 matching bases. From germline, CDR1 is SGHAT and CDR2 FQNNGV. The V and J ends lost 5 bases and 2 bases respectively, with 16 bases between them. The CDR3 runs to 16 residues. The CDR3 DNA reads as TGTGCCAGCAGCGCCGGTCTACAGGGTCCTGGAAACACCATATATTTT. Protein product: CASSAGLQGPGNTIYF.

The J gene is TRBJ1-3, the V gene TRBV6-2 or TRBV6-3; 9 bases align to TRBD1. The CDR3 is made up of 13 amino acids. Germline CDR1 and CDR2: MNHEY and SVGEGT. The V and J ends lost 5 bases and 9 bases, in that order; junction bases with no gene match: 5. The DNA for the CDR3 is TGTGCCAGCAGTCGGGGACAGGGACTCACCATATATTTT. It yields the protein CASSRGQGLTIYF.

The chain couples TRBV6-6 to TRBJ1-1; TRBD1 agrees at 7 bases. Germline V gene lookup returns CDR1 MNHNY and CDR2 SVGAGI (reference sequence). The CDR3 extends over 16 amino acids. V dropped 5 bases and J dropped 1; count of bases not matched to a gene: 10. The chain's CDR3 is CASSPPPGQANTEAFF. Written as DNA, the CDR3 is TGTGCCAGCAGTCCTCCCCCTGGACAGGCGAACACTGAAGCTTTCTTT.

This rearrangement joins TRBV11-3 to TRBJ2-1; 7 positions match TRBD2. Unmatched junction bases numbered 6, after V lost 3 bases and J lost 4 bases. The CDR3 is made up of 15 amino acids. Germline values: CDR1 SGHNT, CDR2 YENEEA. In nucleotides, the CDR3 is TGTGCCAGCAGCTTGGGACTAACCCTATACAATGAGCAGTTCTTC. It encodes CASSLGLTLYNEQFF.

The chain carries TRBV29-1 and TRBJ2-7; D call uncertain. This CDR3 region has 12 residues. Germline V gene data show CDR1 as SQVTM and CDR2 as ANQGSEA. V was clipped by 6 bases and J by 2 bases, with 11 bases between them. The CDR3 spells CSVQLRAYEQYF. In DNA, the CDR3 is TGCAGCGTCCAACTTCGTGCCTACGAGCAGTACTTC.

The chain recombines TRBV28 with TRBJ2-2; 10 bases are shared with TRBD2. The CDR3 contains 17 residues. CDR1 and CDR2 (germline): MDHEN, SYDVKM. J was trimmed by 3 bases and V by 8 bases; bases with no gene match: 12. The CDR3 reads CASASLAGDKDTGELFF. The CDR3 nucleotides read TGTGCCAGCGCCTCGCTAGCGGGAGATAAGGACACCGGGGAGCTGTTTTTT. The full variable domain, with the rest looked up from reference TRBV28 and TRBJ2-2, is DVKVTQSSRYLVKRTGEKVFLECVQDMDHENMFWYRQDPGLGLRLIYFSYDVKMKEKGDIPEGYSVSREKKERFSLILESASTNQTSMYLCASASLAGDKDTGELFFGEGSRLTVL.

The rearrangement joins TRBV2 to TRBJ2-7, with D perhaps TRBD2 (6 bases). The CDR3 contains 12 residues. V shed 3 bases and J shed 6 bases, with 9 bases lying between them. Germline assignment: CDR1 SNHLY and CDR2 FYNNEI. The CDR3 loop reads CASSETSFEQYF. The DNA for the CDR3 is TGTGCCAGCAGTGAGACTAGTTTCGAGCAGTACTTC. The full variable domain, rest sourced from reference TRBV2 and TRBJ2-7, is EPEVTQTPSHQVTQMGQEVILRCVPISNHLYFYWYRQILGQKVEFLVSFYNNEISEKSEIFDDQFSVERPDGSNFTLKIRSTKLEDSAMYFCASSETSFEQYFGPGTRLTVT.

The chain combines TRBV27 with TRBJ2-7, with TRBD2 as a possible D gene (8 bases). Germline values: CDR1 MNHEY, CDR2 SMNVEV (reference sequence). The ends were cut back, 7 bases at V and 4 bases at J, with 23 bases in the middle. There are 16 residues in the CDR3. CDR3 sequence reads: CASTPSGGQGGYEQYF. The CDR3, as DNA: TGTGCCAGCACCCCCTCGGGGGGGCAGGGGGGGTACGAGCAGTACTTC.

Worth noting for this clone: The CDR3 does not end in the conserved phenylalanine or tryptophan, so this is likely a read error. It is unclear where the CDR3 begins or ends on the DNA, so no DNA is shown, and the CDR3 is as TCRdb lists it. The rearrangement links TRBV19 to TRBJ1-2; the table calls TRBD1, which could not be checked here. Germline CDR1 and CDR2: LNHDA and SQIVND (reference sequence). The CDR3 is made up of 12 amino acids, end residues included. The CDR3 is CASSIVGGQSWV.

The table lists this clone with a count of one. The CDR3 loop reads CASSMIGTSGSTQYF. For the CDR3, the DNA is TGTGCCAGTAGTATGATAGGGACTAGCGGGAGTACGCAGTATTTT. J is TRBJ2-3 and V is TRBV19; 14 nucleotides line up with TRBD2. The CDR3 loop spans 15 amino acids. In germline, CDR1 is LNHDA, CDR2 SQIVND (reference sequence). V dropped 3 bases and J dropped 8; count of bases not matched to a gene: 4.

This chain links TRBV2 with TRBJ1-1; TRBD1 is a possible D gene (5 bases). Trimming took 6 bases from V and 0 from J, leaving 20 bases between them. This CDR3 has 17 residues. Germline assignment: CDR1 SNHLY and CDR2 FYNNEI. CDR3 loop: CASRGNGGALMNTEAFF. The CDR3 DNA is TGTGCCAGCAGGGGGAACGGCGGGGCCCTCATGAACACTGAAGCTTTCTTT. Based on the CDR3 plus reference TRBV2 and TRBJ1-1, the full variable domain is EPEVTQTPSHQVTQMGQEVILRCVPISNHLYFYWYRQILGQKVEFLVSFYNNEISEKSEIFDDQFSVERPDGSNFTLKIRSTKLEDSAMYFCASRGNGGALMNTEAFFGQGTRLTVV.

The gene calls are TRBV19 and TRBJ1-5, with D perhaps TRBD1 (6 bases). The germline V gene has CDR1 LNHDA and CDR2 SQIVND (reference sequence). Trimming removed 7 bases from V and 2 bases from J, with 21 bases in between. The CDR3 has 17 amino acids. CDR3 sequence reads: CASNPPTGTAGNQPQHF. Written as DNA, the CDR3 is TGTGCCAGTAACCCACCCACAGGGACGGCAGGCAATCAGCCCCAGCATTTT.

J is TRBJ1-1 and V is TRBV15; the D is unclear. Germline V gene lookup returns CDR1 LNHNV and CDR2 YYDKDF (reference sequence). V lost 1 base, J lost 1 base, and 4 bases lay in between. This CDR3 region has 13 residues. CDR3 sequence reads: CATSRVENTEAFF. For the CDR3, the DNA is TGTGCCACCAGCAGAGTAGAGAACACTGAAGCTTTCTTT. Full variable domain (missing parts from reference TRBV15 and TRBJ1-1): DAMVIQNPRYQVTQFGKPVTLSCSQTLNHNVMYWYQQKSSQAPKLLFHYYDKDFNNEADTPDNFQSRRPNTSFCFLDIRSPGLGDTAMYLCATSRVENTEAFFGQGTRLTVV.

The chain joins TRBV11-3 to TRBJ2-1; no definite D call. V was clipped by 4 bases and J by 9 bases, with 13 bases between them. CDR3 size: 13 residues. Germline CDR1 is SGHNT and CDR2 is YENEEA. The CDR3 reads CASSSTGFGEQFF. The CDR3 nucleotides read TGTGCCAGCAGCTCGACTGGGTTCGGTGAGCAGTTCTTC.

This clone was counted only a few times. V is TRBV6-2 or TRBV6-3 and J is TRBJ1-6; weak D call: TRBD1 (5 bases). V lost 6 bases and J 8 bases, leaving 14 bases between the germline ends. The V gene's germline CDR1 is MNHEY and CDR2 SVGEGT. The CDR3 runs to 14 residues. The CDR3 region has the DNA TGTGCCAGCAGCCCTGCAGGGTGGGATTCACCCCTCCACTTT. Its translation is CASSPAGWDSPLHF.